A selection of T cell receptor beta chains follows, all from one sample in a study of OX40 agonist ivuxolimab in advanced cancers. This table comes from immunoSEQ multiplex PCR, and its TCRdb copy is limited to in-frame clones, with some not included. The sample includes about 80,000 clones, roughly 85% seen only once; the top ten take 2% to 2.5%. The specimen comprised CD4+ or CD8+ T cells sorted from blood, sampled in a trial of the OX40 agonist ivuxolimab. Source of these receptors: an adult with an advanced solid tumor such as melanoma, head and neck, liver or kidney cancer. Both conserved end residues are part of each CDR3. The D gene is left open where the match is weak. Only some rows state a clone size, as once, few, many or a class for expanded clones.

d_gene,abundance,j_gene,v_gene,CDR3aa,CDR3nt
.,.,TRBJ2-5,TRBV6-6,CASSYPGTETQYF,TGTGCCAGCAGTTACCCGGGTACAGAGACCCAGTACTTC
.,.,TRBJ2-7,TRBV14,CASSRNTGPYEQYF,TGTGCCAGCAGTCGTAATACAGGGCCCTACGAGCAGTACTTC
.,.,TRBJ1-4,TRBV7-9,CASSSGSGLATNEKLFF,TGTGCCAGCAGCTCGGGGTCGGGGCTTGCAACTAATGAAAAACTGTTTTTT
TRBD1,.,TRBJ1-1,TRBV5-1,CASSSPGQRNTEAFF,TGCGCCAGCTCTTCCCCGGGACAGCGGAACACTGAAGCTTTCTTT
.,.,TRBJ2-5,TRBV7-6,CASSLVNSWGETQYF,TGTGCCAGCAGCTTAGTTAACTCCTGGGGAGAGACCCAGTACTTC
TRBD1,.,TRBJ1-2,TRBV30,CAWSVQDRVRGYTF,TGTGCCTGGAGTGTACAGGACAGGGTACGCGGCTACACCTTC
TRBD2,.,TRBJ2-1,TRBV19,CASSLFPSGGSYNEQFF,TGTGCCAGTAGCCTTTTCCCCAGCGGGGGCTCCTACAATGAGCAGTTCTTC
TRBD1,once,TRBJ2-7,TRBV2,CASSDGTGRPSSYEQYF,TGTGCCAGCAGTGACGGGACAGGGCGGCCCTCTTCCTACGAGCAGTACTTC
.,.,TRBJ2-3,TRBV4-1,CASSPLNLLAWVTDTQYF,TGCGCCAGCAGCCCGTTAAATCTTCTAGCGTGGGTAACAGATACGCAGTATTTT
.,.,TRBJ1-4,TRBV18,CASSPVPGHGKLFF,TGTGCCAGCTCACCAGTCCCGGGACACGGGAAACTGTTTTTT